A selection of T cell receptor beta chains follows, all from one sample in a study of CD8+ T cells in alopecia areata. Clones were read by immunoSEQ multiplex PCR, and TCRdb kept only the in-frame ones, dropping some. The table has some 110,000 clones, around three fifths seen once. The starting material was CD8+ T cells sorted from blood, obtained at week 24, from a patient treated with tofacitinib. The receptors derive from a human donor with alopecia areata. Each CDR3 is given with its conserved first and last residue. D genes are given only for firm matches. Clone size is stated in some rows and not others, as once, few, many or a class when expanded.

clone_size: few; v_call: TRBV4-3; j_call: TRBJ2-3; d_call: TRBD1; cdr3_aa: CASSQGQGSTDTQYF; cdr3_nt: TGCGCCAGCAGCCAAGGACAGGGAAGCACAGATACGCAGTATTTT
clone_size: .; v_call: TRBV5-1; j_call: TRBJ2-7; d_call: .; cdr3_aa: CASSFDNYEQYF; cdr3_nt: TGCGCCAGCAGCTTTGACAACTACGAGCAGTACTTC
clone_size: few; v_call: TRBV9; j_call: TRBJ2-5; d_call: .; cdr3_aa: CASSVEWTAETQYF; cdr3_nt: TGTGCCAGCAGCGTAGAGTGGACAGCTGAGACCCAGTACTTC
clone_size: .; v_call: TRBV4-1; j_call: TRBJ1-2; d_call: .; cdr3_aa: CASSRLSPAVNYGYTF; cdr3_nt: TGCGCCAGCAGCCGACTTTCCCCGGCAGTGAACTATGGCTACACCTTC
clone_size: few; v_call: TRBV29-1; j_call: TRBJ2-1; d_call: .; cdr3_aa: CSVELQFDEQFF; cdr3_nt: TGCAGCGTCGAACTACAGTTCGATGAGCAGTTCTTC
clone_size: once; v_call: TRBV18; j_call: TRBJ1-2; d_call: TRBD1; cdr3_aa: CASSPPEGAWGYTF; cdr3_nt: TGTGCCAGCTCACCACCGGAGGGGGCTTGGGGCTACACCTTC
clone_size: .; v_call: TRBV5-4; j_call: TRBJ1-3; d_call: TRBD1; cdr3_aa: CASSWDRSGNTIYF; cdr3_nt: TGTGCCAGCAGCTGGGACAGATCTGGAAACACCATATATTTT
clone_size: .; v_call: TRBV11-2; j_call: TRBJ2-7; d_call: TRBD2; cdr3_aa: CASSLDYSSGGPNYEQYF; cdr3_nt: TGTGCCAGCAGCTTAGATTATTCTAGCGGGGGGCCGAATTACGAGCAGTACTTC
clone_size: .; v_call: TRBV10-3; j_call: TRBJ2-5; d_call: .; cdr3_aa: CAISESRDQETQYF; cdr3_nt: TGTGCCATCAGTGAGTCGCGGGACCAAGAGACCCAGTACTTC
clone_size: few; v_call: TRBV14; j_call: TRBJ2-5; d_call: TRBD1; cdr3_aa: CASSSRDRPKETQYF; cdr3_nt: TGTGCCAGCAGCTCCCGGGACAGGCCAAAAGAGACCCAGTACTTC
clone_size: .; v_call: TRBV27; j_call: TRBJ2-7; d_call: TRBD1; cdr3_aa: CASSLSGTDFYEQYF; cdr3_nt: TGTGCCAGCAGTTTATCCGGGACAGACTTCTACGAGCAGTACTTC
clone_size: few; v_call: TRBV7-9; j_call: TRBJ2-3; d_call: TRBD1; cdr3_aa: CASSLTGSTDTQYF; cdr3_nt: TGTGCCAGCAGCTTGACAGGGAGCACAGATACGCAGTATTTT
clone_size: .; v_call: TRBV27; j_call: TRBJ2-7; d_call: .; cdr3_aa: CASSLSRGSSYEQYF; cdr3_nt: TGTGCCAGCAGTTTATCCAGGGGATCTTCCTACGAGCAGTACTTC
clone_size: few; v_call: TRBV29-1; j_call: TRBJ2-6; d_call: .; cdr3_aa: CSVEEGRSSGANVLTF; cdr3_nt: TGCAGCGTTGAAGAAGGCAGGAGCTCTGGGGCCAACGTCCTGACTTTC
clone_size: .; v_call: TRBV30; j_call: TRBJ2-7; d_call: .; cdr3_aa: CAWSVVSYEQYF; cdr3_nt: TGTGCCTGGAGTGTAGTATCCTACGAGCAGTACTTC
clone_size: .; v_call: TRBV10-3; j_call: TRBJ1-6; d_call: .; cdr3_aa: CAISESDSPLHF; cdr3_nt: TGTGCCATCAGTGAGTCTGATTCACCCCTCCACTTT
clone_size: .; v_call: TRBV6-1; j_call: TRBJ2-5; d_call: TRBD1; cdr3_aa: CASRELTGPSQETQYF; cdr3_nt: TGTGCCAGCAGGGAATTGACAGGGCCCTCCCAAGAGACCCAGTACTTC
clone_size: once; v_call: TRBV27; j_call: TRBJ2-3; d_call: TRBD2; cdr3_aa: CASGNSGGGFYTDTQYF; cdr3_nt: TGTGCCAGCGGGAATAGCGGGGGGGGTTTCTACACAGATACGCAGTATTTT
clone_size: once; v_call: TRBV11-2; j_call: TRBJ2-1; d_call: .; cdr3_aa: CASSLVLVAGQFF; cdr3_nt: TGTGCCAGCAGCTTAGTGCTGGTCGCGGGGCAGTTCTTC
clone_size: .; v_call: TRBV19; j_call: TRBJ1-1; d_call: .; cdr3_aa: CASSNRGRLEAFF; cdr3_nt: TGTGCCAGTAGTAATCGGGGACGGCTTGAAGCTTTCTTT
clone_size: few; v_call: TRBV7-8; j_call: TRBJ1-6; d_call: .; cdr3_aa: CASSFYFREPTLSSPLHF; cdr3_nt: TGTGCCAGCAGCTTCTACTTCAGGGAGCCGACTCTTTCATCACCCCTCCACTTT
clone_size: .; v_call: TRBV2; j_call: TRBJ1-1; d_call: TRBD1; cdr3_aa: CASSVGDRGPEAFF; cdr3_nt: TGTGCCAGCAGTGTTGGTGACAGGGGGCCTGAAGCTTTCTTT
clone_size: .; v_call: TRBV7-4; j_call: TRBJ2-7; d_call: TRBD1; cdr3_aa: CASSHYGRGQLSYEQYF; cdr3_nt: TGTGCCAGCAGCCACTATGGAAGGGGGCAACTTTCCTACGAGCAGTACTTC
clone_size: .; v_call: TRBV14; j_call: TRBJ2-1; d_call: .; cdr3_aa: CASSQPPGTPRNEQFF; cdr3_nt: TGTGCCAGCAGCCAACCCCCCGGGACCCCTAGGAATGAGCAGTTCTTC
clone_size: .; v_call: TRBV19; j_call: TRBJ1-5; d_call: .; cdr3_aa: CASSIRDSNQPQHF; cdr3_nt: TGTGCCAGTAGTATCAGAGATAGCAATCAGCCCCAGCATTTT
clone_size: .; v_call: TRBV27; j_call: TRBJ2-7; d_call: .; cdr3_aa: CASSNYLVGYEQYF; cdr3_nt: TGTGCCAGCAGTAATTATCTGGTGGGCTACGAGCAGTACTTC
clone_size: .; v_call: TRBV6-5; j_call: TRBJ2-2; d_call: .; cdr3_aa: CASSYGGTGELFF; cdr3_nt: TGTGCCAGCAGTTACGGTGGGACCGGGGAGCTGTTTTTT
clone_size: .; v_call: TRBV2; j_call: TRBJ2-7; d_call: .; cdr3_aa: CASTPGSSYEQYF; cdr3_nt: TGTGCCAGCACGCCAGGGAGCTCCTACGAGCAGTACTTC
clone_size: .; v_call: TRBV6-6; j_call: TRBJ2-2; d_call: TRBD1; cdr3_aa: CASSRDSPGELFF; cdr3_nt: TGTGCCAGCAGCCGGGACAGTCCCGGGGAGCTGTTTTTT
clone_size: once; v_call: TRBV9; j_call: TRBJ1-6; d_call: .; cdr3_aa: CASSVGPRSNSPLHF; cdr3_nt: TGTGCCAGCAGCGTAGGCCCGAGAAGTAATTCACCCCTCCACTTT
clone_size: .; v_call: TRBV9; j_call: TRBJ2-7; d_call: TRBD1; cdr3_aa: CASSFDRGYGEQYF; cdr3_nt: TGTGCCAGCAGCTTTGACAGGGGATATGGCGAGCAGTACTTC
clone_size: .; v_call: TRBV6-5; j_call: TRBJ2-7; d_call: TRBD2; cdr3_aa: CASSYSNGLANYEQYF; cdr3_nt: TGTGCCAGCAGTTACTCGAATGGACTAGCGAACTACGAGCAGTACTTC
clone_size: few; v_call: TRBV27; j_call: TRBJ2-3; d_call: .; cdr3_aa: CASGLAPENTQYF; cdr3_nt: TGTGCCAGTGGGCTAGCCCCGGAGAATACGCAGTATTTT
clone_size: few; v_call: TRBV5-6; j_call: TRBJ1-1; d_call: .; cdr3_aa: CATRQRQALSTEAFF; cdr3_nt: TGTGCCACCCGACAACGACAGGCGTTGAGCACTGAAGCTTTCTTT
clone_size: .; v_call: TRBV4-2; j_call: TRBJ2-7; d_call: TRBD1; cdr3_aa: CASSQVGTGPYEQYF; cdr3_nt: TGTGCCAGCAGCCAAGTGGGGACAGGCCCCTACGAGCAGTACTTC
clone_size: .; v_call: TRBV7-9; j_call: TRBJ2-1; d_call: .; cdr3_aa: CASSATSYNEQFF; cdr3_nt: TGTGCCAGCAGCGCAACCTCCTACAATGAGCAGTTCTTC
clone_size: .; v_call: TRBV4-1; j_call: TRBJ1-5; d_call: .; cdr3_aa: CASSQGGEQPQHF; cdr3_nt: TGCGCCAGCAGCCAGGGGGGAGAGCAGCCCCAGCATTTT
clone_size: .; v_call: TRBV11-2; j_call: TRBJ2-7; d_call: TRBD1; cdr3_aa: CASSWDRGTYEQYF; cdr3_nt: TGTGCCAGCAGCTGGGACAGGGGTACCTACGAGCAGTACTTC